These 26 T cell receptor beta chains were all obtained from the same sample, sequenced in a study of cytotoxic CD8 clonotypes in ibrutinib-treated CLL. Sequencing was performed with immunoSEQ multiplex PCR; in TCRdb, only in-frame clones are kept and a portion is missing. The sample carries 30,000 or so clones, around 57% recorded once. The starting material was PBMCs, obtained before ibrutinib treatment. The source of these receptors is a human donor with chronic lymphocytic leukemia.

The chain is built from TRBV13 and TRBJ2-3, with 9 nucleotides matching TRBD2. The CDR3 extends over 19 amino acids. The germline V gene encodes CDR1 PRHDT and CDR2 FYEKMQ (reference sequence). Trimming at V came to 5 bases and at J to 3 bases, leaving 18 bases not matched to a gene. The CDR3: CASSPQSPTLAGGTDTQYF. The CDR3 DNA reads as TGTGCCAGCAGCCCCCAATCCCCGACTCTTGCGGGGGGGACAGATACGCAGTATTTT.

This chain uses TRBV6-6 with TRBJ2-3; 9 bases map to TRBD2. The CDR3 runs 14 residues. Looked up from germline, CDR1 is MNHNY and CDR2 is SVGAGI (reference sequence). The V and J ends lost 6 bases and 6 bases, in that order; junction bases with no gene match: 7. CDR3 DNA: TGTGCCAGCAGCCAGACTAGCGGCGGCGATACGCAGTATTTT. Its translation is CASSQTSGGDTQYF.

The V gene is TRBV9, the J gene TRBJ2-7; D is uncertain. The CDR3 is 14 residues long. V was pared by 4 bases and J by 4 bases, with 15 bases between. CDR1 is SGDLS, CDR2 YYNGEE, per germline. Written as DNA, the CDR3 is TGTGCCAGCAGCCCAGCCCAGACCCCTTACGAGCAGTACTTC. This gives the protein CASSPAQTPYEQYF. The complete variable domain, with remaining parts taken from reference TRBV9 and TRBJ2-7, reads DSGVTQTPKHLITATGQRVTLRCSPRSGDLSVYWYQQSLDQGLQFLIQYYNGEERAKGNILERFSAQQFPDLHSELNLSSLELGDSALYFCASSPAQTPYEQYFGPGTRLTVT.

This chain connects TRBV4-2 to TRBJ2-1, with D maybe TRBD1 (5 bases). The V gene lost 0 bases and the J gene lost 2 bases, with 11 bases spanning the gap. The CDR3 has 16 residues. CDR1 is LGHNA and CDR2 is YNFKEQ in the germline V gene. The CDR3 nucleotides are TGTGCCAGCAGCCAAGAAACCCAGGGCCCCTACAATGAGCAGTTCTTC. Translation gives CASSQETQGPYNEQFF.

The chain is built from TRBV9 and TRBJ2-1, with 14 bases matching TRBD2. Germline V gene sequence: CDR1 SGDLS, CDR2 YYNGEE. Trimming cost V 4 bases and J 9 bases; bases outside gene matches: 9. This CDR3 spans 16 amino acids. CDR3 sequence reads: CASSPRLAGGPGEQFF. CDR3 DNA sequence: TGTGCCAGCAGCCCCCGACTAGCGGGGGGGCCGGGTGAGCAGTTCTTC.

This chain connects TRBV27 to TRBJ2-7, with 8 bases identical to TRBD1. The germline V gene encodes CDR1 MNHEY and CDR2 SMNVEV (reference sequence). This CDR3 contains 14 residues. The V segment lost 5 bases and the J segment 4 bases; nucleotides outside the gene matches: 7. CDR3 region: CASSRGTGAYEQYF. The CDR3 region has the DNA TGTGCCAGCAGTAGAGGGACAGGCGCATACGAGCAGTACTTC.

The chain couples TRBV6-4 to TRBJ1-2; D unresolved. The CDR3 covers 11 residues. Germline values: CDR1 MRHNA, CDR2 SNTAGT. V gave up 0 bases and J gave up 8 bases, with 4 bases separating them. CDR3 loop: CASSDSRGYTF. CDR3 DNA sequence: TGTGCCAGCAGTGACTCCCGGGGCTACACCTTC.

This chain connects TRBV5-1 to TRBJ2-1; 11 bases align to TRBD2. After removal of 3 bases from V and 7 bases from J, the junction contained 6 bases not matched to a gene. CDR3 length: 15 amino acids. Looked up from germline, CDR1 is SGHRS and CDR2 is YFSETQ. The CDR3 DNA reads TGCGCCAGCAGCTGGGCTAGCGGGGGGTTGAATGAGCAGTTCTTC. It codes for CASSWASGGLNEQFF.

The CDR3 bases are TGTGCCAGTAGTATTGAACAGGGAAATCAGCCCCAGCATTTT. Translation gives CASSIEQGNQPQHF. The chain carries TRBV19 and TRBJ1-5, with a possible D match to TRBD1 (6 bases). The germline gives CDR1 LNHDA, CDR2 SQIVND (reference sequence). Trimming stripped 3 bases from V and 4 bases from J, with 10 bases between. The CDR3 totals 14 residues.

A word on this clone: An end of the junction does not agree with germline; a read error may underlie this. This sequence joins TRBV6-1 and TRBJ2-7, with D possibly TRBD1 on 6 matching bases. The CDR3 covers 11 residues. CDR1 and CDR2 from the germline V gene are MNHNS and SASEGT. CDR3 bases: TGTGCCAGCAGTGAACCCTCCGGACAGATCTTC. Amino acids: CASSEPSGQIF.

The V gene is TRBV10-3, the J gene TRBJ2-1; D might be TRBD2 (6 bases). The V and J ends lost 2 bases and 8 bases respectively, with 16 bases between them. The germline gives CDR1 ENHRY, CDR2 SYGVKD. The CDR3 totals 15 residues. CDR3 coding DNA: TGTGCCATCAGTGAGCTGGGGGGTCCCCTGGATGAGCAGTTCTTC. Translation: CAISELGGPLDEQFF.

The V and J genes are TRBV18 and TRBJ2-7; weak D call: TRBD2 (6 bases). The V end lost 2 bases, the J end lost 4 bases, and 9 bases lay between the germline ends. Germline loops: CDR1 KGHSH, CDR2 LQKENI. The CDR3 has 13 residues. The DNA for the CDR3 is TGTGCCAGCTCACCAAGGACTAAATACGAGCAGTACTTC. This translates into CASSPRTKYEQYF.

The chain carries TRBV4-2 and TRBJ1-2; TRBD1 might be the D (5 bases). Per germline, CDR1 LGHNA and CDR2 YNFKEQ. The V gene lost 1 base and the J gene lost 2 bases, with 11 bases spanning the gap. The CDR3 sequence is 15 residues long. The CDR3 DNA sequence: TGTGCCAGCAGCCAAGCAGGCGGGACGAACTATGGCTACACCTTC. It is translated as CASSQAGGTNYGYTF.

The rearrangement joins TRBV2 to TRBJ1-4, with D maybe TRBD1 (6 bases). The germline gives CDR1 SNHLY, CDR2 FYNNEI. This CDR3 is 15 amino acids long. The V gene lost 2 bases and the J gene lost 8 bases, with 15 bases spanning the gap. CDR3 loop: CASSESLGAREKLFF. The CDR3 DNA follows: TGTGCCAGCAGTGAAAGTCTGGGGGCCCGGGAAAAACTGTTTTTT. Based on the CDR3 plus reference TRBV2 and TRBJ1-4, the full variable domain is EPEVTQTPSHQVTQMGQEVILRCVPISNHLYFYWYRQILGQKVEFLVSFYNNEISEKSEIFDDQFSVERPDGSNFTLKIRSTKLEDSAMYFCASSESLGAREKLFFGSGTQLSVL.

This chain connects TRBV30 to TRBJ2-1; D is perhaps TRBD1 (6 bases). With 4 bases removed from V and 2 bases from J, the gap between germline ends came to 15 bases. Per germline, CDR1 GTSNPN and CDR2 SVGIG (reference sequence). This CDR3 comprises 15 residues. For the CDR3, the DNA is TGTGCCTGGAACCTGGGGACACCGACCTACAATGAGCAGTTCTTC. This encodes CAWNLGTPTYNEQFF. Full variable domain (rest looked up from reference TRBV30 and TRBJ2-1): SQTIHQWPATLVQPVGSPLSLECTVEGTSNPNLYWYRQAAGRGLQLLFYSVGIGQISSEVPQNLSASRPQDRQFILSSKKLLLSDSGFYLCAWNLGTPTYNEQFFGPGTRLTVL.

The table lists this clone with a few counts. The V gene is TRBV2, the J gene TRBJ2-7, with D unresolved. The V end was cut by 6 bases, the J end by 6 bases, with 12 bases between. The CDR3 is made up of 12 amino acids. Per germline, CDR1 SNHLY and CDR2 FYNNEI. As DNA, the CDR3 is TGTGCCAGCAGGGCCCTGCCAGGCGAGCAGTACTTC. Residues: CASRALPGEQYF.

In nucleotides, the CDR3 is TGCGCCAGCAGTGAAAATACAGGGGTTGCAGAGACCCAGTACTTC. Translated: CASSENTGVAETQYF. The V gene is TRBV10-1, the J gene TRBJ2-5, with 7 bases that match TRBD1. The CDR3 consists of 15 residues. Germline loops: CDR1 WNHNN, CDR2 SYGVQD (reference sequence). V gave up 3 bases and J gave up 4 bases; unmatched junction bases: 8.

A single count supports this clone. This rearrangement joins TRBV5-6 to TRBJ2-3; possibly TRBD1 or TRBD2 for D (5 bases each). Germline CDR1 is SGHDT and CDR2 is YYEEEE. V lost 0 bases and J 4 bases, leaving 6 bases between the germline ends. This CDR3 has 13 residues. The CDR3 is CASSLGGADTQYF. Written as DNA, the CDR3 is TGTGCCAGCAGCTTGGGAGGGGCAGATACGCAGTATTTT.

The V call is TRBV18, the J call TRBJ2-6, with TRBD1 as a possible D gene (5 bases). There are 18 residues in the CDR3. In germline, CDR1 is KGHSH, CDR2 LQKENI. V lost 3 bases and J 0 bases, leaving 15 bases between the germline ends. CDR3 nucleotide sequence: TGTGCCAGCTCACCTCCAGGGCCCCCGGCCTCTGGGGCCAACGTCCTGACTTTC. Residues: CASSPPGPPASGANVLTF.

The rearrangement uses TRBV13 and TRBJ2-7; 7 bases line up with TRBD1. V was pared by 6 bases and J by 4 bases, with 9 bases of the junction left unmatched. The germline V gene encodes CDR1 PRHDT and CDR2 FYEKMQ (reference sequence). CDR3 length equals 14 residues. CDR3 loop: CASSGHRGVYEQYF. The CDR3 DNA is TGTGCCAGCAGTGGGCACAGGGGTGTTTACGAGCAGTACTTC.

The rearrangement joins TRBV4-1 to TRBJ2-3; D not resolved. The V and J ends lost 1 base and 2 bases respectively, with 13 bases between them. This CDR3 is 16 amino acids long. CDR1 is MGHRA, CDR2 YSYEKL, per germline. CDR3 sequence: CASSQGSHVHTDTQYF. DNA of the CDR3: TGCGCCAGCAGCCAAGGTTCCCACGTACACACAGATACGCAGTATTTT.

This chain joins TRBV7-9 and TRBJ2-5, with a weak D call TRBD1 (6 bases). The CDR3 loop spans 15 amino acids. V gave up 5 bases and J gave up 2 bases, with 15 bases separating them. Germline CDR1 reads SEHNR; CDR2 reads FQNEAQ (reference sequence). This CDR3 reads CASSPGTYNQETQYF. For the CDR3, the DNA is TGTGCCAGCAGCCCCGGGACATACAATCAAGAGACCCAGTACTTC. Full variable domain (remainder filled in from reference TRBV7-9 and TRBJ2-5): DTGVSQNPRHKITKRGQNVTFRCDPISEHNRLYWYRQTLGQGPEFLTYFQNEAQLEKSRLLSDRFSAERPKGSFSTLEIQRTEQGDSAMYLCASSPGTYNQETQYFGPGTRLLVL.

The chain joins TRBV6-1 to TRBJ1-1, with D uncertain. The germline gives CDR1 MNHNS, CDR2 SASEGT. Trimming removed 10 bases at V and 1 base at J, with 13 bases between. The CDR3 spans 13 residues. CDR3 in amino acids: CATMETANTEAFF. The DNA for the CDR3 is TGTGCCACCATGGAAACAGCGAACACTGAAGCTTTCTTT.

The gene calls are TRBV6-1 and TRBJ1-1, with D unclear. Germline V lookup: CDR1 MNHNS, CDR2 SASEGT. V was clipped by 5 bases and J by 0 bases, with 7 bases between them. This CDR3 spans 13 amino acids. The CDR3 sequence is CASSLGMNTEAFF. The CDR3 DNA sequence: TGTGCCAGCAGTCTGGGTATGAACACTGAAGCTTTCTTT.

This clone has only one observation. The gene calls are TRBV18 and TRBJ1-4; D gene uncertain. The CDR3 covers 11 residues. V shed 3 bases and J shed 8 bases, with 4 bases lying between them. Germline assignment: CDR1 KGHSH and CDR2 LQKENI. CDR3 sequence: CASSPGEKLFF. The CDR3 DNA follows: TGTGCCAGCTCACCGGGGGAAAAACTGTTTTTT.

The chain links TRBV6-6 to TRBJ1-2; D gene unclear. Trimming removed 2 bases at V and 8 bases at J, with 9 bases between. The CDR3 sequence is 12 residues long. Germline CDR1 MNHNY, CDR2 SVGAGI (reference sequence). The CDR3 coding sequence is TGTGCCAGCAGTTACGAGGCTATCGGCTACACCTTC. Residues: CASSYEAIGYTF.